This TCR beta chain was sequenced during a study of T cells in Graves' hyperthyroidism and ophthalmopathy. The wider study: Upon initial diagnosis and before any treatment, peripheral blood was collected.

RNA transcripts yielded amplified TCR beta CDR3 regions. The TCR CDR3 was amplified in a first-round RT-PCR using the HTBI primer set. TCRdb passed the multiplex PCR reads through MiXCR, listing each CDR3 protein once. Found here are about 640,000 distinct CDR3 sequences, around 21% of them singletons; the top ten hold 34%. Of note for this clonotype: A much larger clone differs by one base, so this may be a read error.

CDR1 and CDR2 (germline): MDHEN, SYDVKM. This CDR3 contains 13 residues. This chain connects TRBV28 to TRBJ2-5; tentative D call: TRBD1 (6 bases). Sequencing used blood. The sequence was collected from a man aged 25-45 years with Graves' ophthalmopathy. The chain's CDR3 is CAGRGILIKTQYF. Here the CDR3 DNA reads TGTGCCGGCAGGGGAATCCTTATCAAGACCCAGTACTTC.